The source of this T cell receptor (beta chain) is a study of T cell responses to AZD1222 COVID-19 vaccine (dated by TCRdb to the early 2020s). Notes on the research overall: AZD1222 recipients with second doses at about 4 weeks or about 12 weeks were pooled, because spike-specific TCR depth and breadth did not differ between schedules. TCR sequencing was performed for about 250 trial participants, of whom about 200 were given two doses of AZD1222 and roughly 25 were given two doses of MenACWY control vaccine. Enrollment into the trials was organized by age into subgroups of 18-55, 56-69 and 70-plus years, and those subgroups contained about 160, 30 and 59 TCR-sequenced participants, respectively. Paper-wide results and their limitations: Participants were mostly white British, with more females than males. The authors suggested clonal diversity may have been underestimated. Conclusions about previously exposed vaccinees were limited because only 6 or 7 AZD1222 recipients were SARS-CoV-2 seropositive at baseline. Vaccine-associated CD4 TCRs spanned the whole spike protein, with dominant responses in regions 160-218 and 743-854. In the small 56-69-year group, the increase in depth fell short of significance, most likely because of low power. Nearly half of unique spike-specific TCRs reportedly recognized epitopes outside regions mutated in the B.1.351 and B.1.1.7 variants. A significant rise in spike-specific TCR breadth and depth was observed after two AZD1222 doses relative to day 0 and relative to MenACWY recipients. No day 14 peak-response samples were available, so repertoires were characterized only after the peak T cell response.

The time point label for this specimen denotes: baseline before first vaccination. Samples from vaccinated people were obtained from the UK trials COV001 and COV002, which included a single-blind randomized controlled phase 2/3 trial of AZD1222 (ChAdOx1 nCoV-19) in healthy adults. Trial participant PBMC samples were collected at day 0 and day 28 after the second dose for TCRbeta chain sequencing. The CDR3 contains 14 residues, cysteine and phenylalanine counted. Only the CDR3 DNA is retained, 42 bases long and in frame from the first base. CDR1 and CDR2, per the germline V gene, are SGHRS and YFSETQ. At the junction V is shortened by 4 bases and J by 10 bases; bases outside the gene matches: 7. Of note for this clone: This clone's antigen is unknown. Base quality data are lacking; no much larger clone is found one base away.

The CDR3 regions of human TCRbeta chains were subjected to immunosequencing. In the source study's methods: Repertoire TCRs were matched against a reference library of SARS-CoV-2-specific TCRs generated with the MIRA antigen-specificity platform. Breadth was defined as the fraction of unique TCRs that were SARS-CoV-2-associated, and depth was defined as the fraction of total T cells that were SARS-CoV-2-associated. Using the MIRA data, every spike-specific TCR was mapped to the spike region that the TCR reacted to and assigned to either a CD4 or a CD8 class. Log10-transformed breadth and depth values were compared by one-way ANOVA with Sidak's multiple comparisons tests. Here the immuneACCESS table is served through TCRdb, limited to in-frame sequences with V and J called. Missing clones are a known gap in these copies; in checked studies unresolved V genes cover under half, and the rest lacks a known reason. V and J calls and clone size are those listed in that table; D and trimming were worked out from the DNA. The sample table holds more than 150,000 clones, of which roughly 93% were seen once. The top ten clones comprise 0.99% of the sample.

The TCR originated in an adult in good health. Here the sequenced sample was peripheral blood, taken on day 0 of AZD1222 vaccination. The rearranged chain carries TRBV5-1 and TRBJ2-1; 11 bases in between match TRBD1. The nucleotide sequence is given as TGCGCCAGCAGCATCCGGGACAGGGGGGAAGAGCAGTTCTTC. Protein translation: CASSIRDRGEEQFF.